Listed here are 31 T cell receptor beta chains from one sample, sequenced in a study of control samples from healthy donors and cancer patients. Method: immunoSEQ multiplex PCR; TCRdb's copy keeps in-frame clones and lacks some. Counted here are more than 100,000 clones, approximately 90% occurring once; the ten biggest clones make up roughly 9.4%. Sample: blood. These receptors all stem from a man between 18 and 29 years old in good health.

Of note for this clone: Other DNA variants within this sample encode the same CDR3. The rearrangement links TRBV3-1 (or the pseudogene TRBV3-2) to TRBJ2-3; possibly TRBD2 for D (6 bases). V lost 0 bases and J 1 base, leaving 14 bases between the germline ends. CDR1 is LGHDT, CDR2 YNNKEL, per germline (reference sequence). CDR3 size: 17 residues. The CDR3 DNA reads TGTGCCAGCAGCCAAGACCGGCGGGATTTCGGCACAGATACGCAGTATTTT. Translation: CASSQDRRDFGTDTQYF.

V and J are TRBV5-4 and TRBJ2-5; the match to TRBD2 covers 7 bases. The germline CDR1 and CDR2 sequences are SGHNT and YYREEE (reference sequence). CDR3 length equals 16 residues. Trimming removed 0 bases from V and 4 bases from J; junction bases left unmatched: 9. In nucleotides, the CDR3 is TGTGCCAGCAGCTTGGGGTCGGGGAGGGGCGGAGAGACCCAGTACTTC. It specifies CASSLGSGRGGETQYF.

The chain joins TRBV6-4 to TRBJ2-3; 11 positions agree with TRBD2. V trimming: 2 bases; J trimming: 2 bases; junction bases outside the gene matches: 3. The germline V gene encodes CDR1 MRHNA and CDR2 SNTAGT. CDR3 length equals 16 residues. CDR3 protein: CASSDPTSGDTDTQYF. For the CDR3, the DNA is TGTGCCAGCAGTGACCCGACTAGCGGGGACACAGATACGCAGTATTTT.

This chain uses TRBV20-1 with TRBJ2-3; D is possibly TRBD1 or TRBD2 (5 bases each). V dropped 3 bases and J dropped 14 bases, with 15 bases sitting between them. This CDR3 has 11 residues. Germline V gene sequence: CDR1 DFQATT, CDR2 SNEGSKA (reference sequence). The CDR3 region has the DNA TGCAGTGCTAGGGCACCCGGGACGGCGTATTTT. Protein sequence: CSARAPGTAYF.

This chain connects TRBV9 to TRBJ1-3; weak D call: TRBD1 (6 bases). V was pared by 10 bases and J by 4 bases, with 18 bases between. CDR1 and CDR2 (germline): SGDLS, YYNGEE. The CDR3 contains 14 residues. This chain's CDR3 is CAPSGGRGGNTIYF. The CDR3 nucleotides are TGTGCCCCCAGCGGCGGGAGGGGGGGAAACACCATATATTTT.

Only one count was recorded for this clone. The chain couples TRBV7-6 to TRBJ2-2, with TRBD1 matching over 10 bases. Trimming removed 4 bases from V and 6 bases from J; junction bases left unmatched: 8. CDR3 length: 16 residues. Germline V gene lookup returns CDR1 SGHVS and CDR2 FNYEAQ. The CDR3 coding sequence is TGTGCCAGCAGCTCCGCCGGGACAGGGGCTGCCGGGGAGCTGTTTTTT. Translated: CASSSAGTGAAGELFF. Full variable domain (missing parts from reference TRBV7-6 and TRBJ2-2): GAGVSQSPRYKVTKRGQDVALRCDPISGHVSLYWYRQALGQGPEFLTYFNYEAQQDKSGLPNDRFSAERPEGSISTLTIQRTEQRDSAMYRCASSSAGTGAAGELFFGEGSRLTVL.

The chain recombines TRBV5-1 with TRBJ2-3; D is tentatively TRBD1 or TRBD2 (5 bases each). In germline, CDR1 is SGHRS, CDR2 YFSETQ. The CDR3 is made up of 16 amino acids. V was trimmed by 0 bases and J by 5 bases, leaving 16 bases between them. CDR3 DNA: TGCGCCAGCAGCTTGGCCCCAAGGGGTGGAGGAGATACGCAGTATTTT. Its protein is CASSLAPRGGGDTQYF.

This CDR3 reads CASRVRGTDTQYF. In DNA form, the CDR3 reads TGTGCCAGCAGGGTAAGGGGCACAGATACGCAGTATTTT. The rearrangement uses TRBV6-5 and TRBJ2-3; D ambiguous. The germline CDR1 and CDR2 sequences are MNHEY and SVGAGI. This CDR3 region has 13 residues. V lost 6 bases, J lost 1 base, and 8 bases lay in between.

The chain recombines TRBV2 with TRBJ1-1; D remains unclear. The germline gives CDR1 SNHLY, CDR2 FYNNEI. The V end lost 0 bases, the J end lost 3 bases, and 8 bases lay between the germline ends. CDR3 length: 14 amino acids. The CDR3 DNA follows: TGTGCCAGCAGTGAAGCTTTGGCGGACACTGAAGCTTTCTTT. It is translated as CASSEALADTEAFF. Together with reference TRBV2 and TRBJ1-1, the CDR3 gives the full variable domain: EPEVTQTPSHQVTQMGQEVILRCVPISNHLYFYWYRQILGQKVEFLVSFYNNEISEKSEIFDDQFSVERPDGSNFTLKIRSTKLEDSAMYFCASSEALADTEAFFGQGTRLTVV.

V and J are TRBV12-3 or TRBV12-4 and TRBJ1-1; D possibly corresponds to TRBD1 (5 bases). CDR3 length: 12 amino acids. Trimming took 3 bases from V and 6 from J, leaving 8 bases between them. The CDR3 here is CASSLSGSEAFF. The CDR3 DNA is TGTGCCAGCAGTTTGTCAGGGTCTGAAGCTTTCTTT.

The V call is TRBV9, the J call TRBJ2-7, with D uncertain. The V gene lost 0 bases and the J gene lost 0 bases, with 10 bases spanning the gap. The CDR3 has 15 residues. Germline CDR1 is SGDLS and CDR2 is YYNGEE. The CDR3 sequence: CASSVGQASSYEQYF. In DNA form, the CDR3 reads TGTGCCAGCAGCGTAGGGCAGGCGAGCTCCTACGAGCAGTACTTC.

The V and J genes are TRBV5-1 and TRBJ1-2; D is unclear. Germline lookup yields CDR1 SGHRS and CDR2 YFSETQ. V was clipped by 0 bases and J by 8 bases, with 17 bases between them. The CDR3 extends over 15 amino acids. The CDR3, as DNA: TGCGCCAGCAGCTTGGGTGGGGAGGATGGTTACGGCTACACCTTC. Translation gives CASSLGGEDGYGYTF.

CDR3 in DNA: TGTGCCAGCTCCCAGGGACAGCTCTCTGGAAACACCATATATTTT. Translation gives CASSQGQLSGNTIYF. This chain uses TRBV18 with TRBJ1-3, with 7 bases matching TRBD1. Germline V lookup: CDR1 KGHSH, CDR2 LQKENI. V shed 6 bases, J shed 0 bases, and the junction held 5 bases outside the gene matches. This CDR3 region has 15 residues. The complete variable domain, with remaining parts taken from reference TRBV18 and TRBJ1-3, reads NAGVMQNPRHLVRRRGQEARLRCSPMKGHSHVYWYRQLPEEGLKFMVYLQKENIIDESGMPKERFSAEFPKEGPSILRIQQVVRGDSAAYFCASSQGQLSGNTIYFGEGSWLTVV.

This sequence joins TRBV27 and TRBJ1-5; the D gene is possibly TRBD1 (6 bases). The CDR3 extends over 13 amino acids. Trimming removed 3 bases at V and 7 bases at J, with 10 bases between. Germline CDR1 reads MNHEY; CDR2 reads SMNVEV (reference sequence). The CDR3 coding sequence is TGTGCCAGCAGTTTGAGGGGGGACCAGCCCCAGCATTTT. Encoded protein: CASSLRGDQPQHF.

The V call is TRBV5-1, the J call TRBJ1-2, with TRBD1 identical over 8 bases. CDR3 size: 14 residues. Trimming took 0 bases from V and 5 from J; bases not matched to a gene: 3. Germline V gene sequence: CDR1 SGHRS, CDR2 YFSETQ. The CDR3 region is CASSLGGQEYGYTF. As DNA, the CDR3 is TGCGCCAGCAGCTTGGGGGGACAGGAATATGGCTACACCTTC.

This chain links TRBV6-4 with TRBJ1-1; D gene unclear. V was clipped by 7 bases and J by 11 bases, with 11 bases between them. The CDR3 sequence is 10 residues long. The germline V gene has CDR1 MRHNA and CDR2 SNTAGT. The CDR3 nucleotides are TGTGCCAGCACCCGGGGAAAGGCTTTCTTT. Translation gives CASTRGKAFF.

The chain is built from TRBV7-3 and TRBJ2-1, with D perhaps given as TRBD1 or TRBD2 (6 bases each). CDR1 and CDR2 (germline): SGHTA, FQGTGA. Trimming cost V 5 bases and J 6 bases, with 14 bases left between them. This CDR3 comprises 14 residues. The CDR3 region is CASSPGGQVNEQFF. The CDR3 coding sequence is TGTGCCAGCAGCCCCGGGGGACAAGTCAATGAGCAGTTCTTC.

J is TRBJ2-7 and V is TRBV10-3; no reliable D call. Germline loops: CDR1 ENHRY, CDR2 SYGVKD. The CDR3 has 12 amino acids. Between the trimmed V and J ends, which lost 3 bases and 3 bases, there was a span of 6 bases. The CDR3 DNA follows: TGTGCCATCAGTGACAGCCTCTACGAGCAGTACTTC. Translation gives CAISDSLYEQYF.

The chain uses TRBV5-1 and TRBJ1-6; TRBD1 agrees at 8 bases. V gave up 3 bases and J gave up 8 bases; unmatched junction bases: 7. This CDR3 has 15 amino acids. Germline lookup yields CDR1 SGHRS and CDR2 YFSETQ. In nucleotides, the CDR3 is TGCGCCAGCAGCTGGCGACAGGGGACCGATTCACCCCTCCACTTT. It specifies CASSWRQGTDSPLHF.

This clone has only a few counts. This sequence joins TRBV7-2 and TRBJ2-3; no definite D call. The CDR3 sequence is 14 residues long. Germline lookup yields CDR1 SGHTA and CDR2 FQGNSA. Between the trimmed V and J ends, which lost 1 base and 4 bases, there was a span of 9 bases. In nucleotides, the CDR3 is TGTGCCAGCAGCTTAGTAACGCTCTCAGATACGCAGTATTTT. Translated: CASSLVTLSDTQYF.

V is TRBV15 and J is TRBJ2-7; tentative D call: TRBD1 (6 bases). Germline V gives CDR1 LNHNV, CDR2 YYDKDF (reference sequence). With 0 bases removed from V and 0 bases from J, the gap between germline ends came to 18 bases. The CDR3 consists of 18 residues. The CDR3 reads CATSRDLFPRGLSYEQYF. The CDR3 DNA sequence: TGTGCCACCAGCAGAGATCTATTCCCCAGGGGCCTCTCCTACGAGCAGTACTTC.

This clone was seen just once. The chain is built from TRBV19 and TRBJ2-3; D uncertain. Trimming shortened V by 5 bases and J by 8 bases, and 11 bases separated the two germline ends. The CDR3 is 12 residues long. CDR1 and CDR2 (germline): LNHDA, SQIVND (reference sequence). The CDR3 DNA follows: TGTGCCAGTAGTCTCACCTTGGGTACGCAGTATTTT. This gives the protein CASSLTLGTQYF.

V gene TRBV10-3 combines with J gene TRBJ2-4; the D is unclear. Germline assignment: CDR1 ENHRY and CDR2 SYGVKD. Trimming pared 0 bases from V and 1 base from J, leaving 13 bases between. The CDR3 is 17 amino acids. The CDR3 bases are TGTGCCATCAGTGAGTCGCTGCTGGCCGGGGCCAAAAACATTCAGTACTTC. Its protein product is CAISESLLAGAKNIQYF.

The chain links TRBV13 to TRBJ1-1; D unresolved. Trimming stripped 2 bases from V and 3 bases from J, with 7 bases between. From germline, CDR1 is PRHDT and CDR2 FYEKMQ (reference sequence). The CDR3 length is 13 residues. The CDR3 sequence is CASSLLRDTEAFF. The CDR3 nucleotides read TGTGCCAGCAGCTTATTACGAGACACTGAAGCTTTCTTT.

The J gene is TRBJ1-2, the V gene TRBV29-1; the D is unclear. The CDR3 extends over 12 amino acids. V was shortened by 7 bases and J by 4 bases, with 13 bases between the two germline ends. Germline V gene lookup returns CDR1 SQVTM and CDR2 ANQGSEA. In nucleotides, the CDR3 is TGCAGCGCCTCAGGAAGCTTCTATGGCTACACCTTC. Translation gives CSASGSFYGYTF. Full variable domain (remainder filled in from reference TRBV29-1 and TRBJ1-2): SAVISQKPSRDICQRGTSLTIQCQVDSQVTMMFWYRQQPGQSLTLIATANQGSEATYESGFVIDKFPISRPNLTFSTLTVSNMSPEDSSIYLCSASGSFYGYTFGSGTRLTVV.

The V call is TRBV19, the J call TRBJ2-1; TRBD2 aligns across 12 bases. The CDR3 loop spans 15 amino acids. CDR1 and CDR2 (germline): LNHDA, SQIVND (reference sequence). The ends lost 3 bases at V and 7 bases at J; junction bases unmatched: 4. As DNA, the CDR3 is TGTGCCAGTAGTATCCTAGCGGGGGGGTTGAATGAGCAGTTCTTC. As protein: CASSILAGGLNEQFF.

J is TRBJ1-4 and V is TRBV30, with D unclear. Trimming left V 2 bases short and J 1 base short, with 8 bases between. The germline V gene has CDR1 GTSNPN and CDR2 SVGIG (reference sequence). This CDR3 spans 14 amino acids. In DNA, the CDR3 is TGTGCCTGGAGTTTCCAAAAAACTAATGAAAAACTGTTTTTT. Its translation is CAWSFQKTNEKLFF.

The gene calls are TRBV19 and TRBJ2-2; 14 bases fit TRBD2. Looked up from germline, CDR1 is LNHDA and CDR2 is SQIVND (reference sequence). The V gene end was trimmed by 4 bases and the J gene end by 4 bases; junction bases not matched to a gene: 14. CDR3 size: 20 residues. The CDR3 bases are TGTGCCAGTAGTACCCAAGGAACCAATGGACTAGCGGGAGGCACCGGGGAGCTGTTTTTT. This sequence encodes CASSTQGTNGLAGGTGELFF. Using reference TRBV19 and TRBJ2-2 for the parts outside the CDR3, the full variable domain is DGGITQSPKYLFRKEGQNVTLSCEQNLNHDAMYWYRQDPGQGLRLIYYSQIVNDFQKGDIAEGYSVSREKKESFPLTVTSAQKNPTAFYLCASSTQGTNGLAGGTGELFFGEGSRLTVL.

The chain combines TRBV4-1 with TRBJ1-1, with D perhaps TRBD1 (5 bases). Germline CDR1 and CDR2: MGHRA and YSYEKL. The CDR3 runs to 15 residues. V was pared by 0 bases and J by 0 bases, with 8 bases between. The CDR3, as DNA: TGCGCCAGCAGCCAAGAAGGGGTCTTGAACACTGAAGCTTTCTTT. Protein: CASSQEGVLNTEAFF.

The chain uses TRBV21-1 and TRBJ2-5; the table assigns TRBD1, which was not confirmed against the DNA. TRBV21-1 is annotated as a pseudogene. The CDR3 is 15 amino acids. The CDR3 here is CASSKAGTGAETQYF. In nucleotides, the CDR3 is TGTGCCAGCAGCAAAGCTGGGACAGGGGCCGAGACCCAGTACTTC.

The chain has TRBV25-1 and TRBJ2-3; 11 nucleotides line up with TRBD2. This CDR3 comprises 17 residues. Trimming cost V 8 bases and J 0 bases; bases outside gene matches: 10. Germline V lookup: CDR1 MGHDK, CDR2 SYGVNS. Here the CDR3 DNA reads TGTGCCAGCTCAGGCGGGGCTAGCGGGGGGAGCACAGATACGCAGTATTTT. Protein: CASSGGASGGSTDTQYF.